These T cell receptor beta chains were read from a single sample in a study of radiotherapy plus CTLA-4 blockade in lung cancer. Here immunoSEQ multiplex PCR was the method, and the copy in TCRdb shows in-frame clones only, minus some. The sample consists of around 80,000 clones, roughly 79% of them appearing once. The sequenced sample was peripheral blood, obtained from a patient treated with radiotherapy plus ipilimumab. All receptors come from a human donor with non-small cell lung cancer whose response to radiotherapy plus ipilimumab could not be evaluated. Some clones in this sample may be carry-over from other donors' samples. Each CDR3 is given with its conserved first and last residue. D genes are given only for firm matches. Size is stated for part of the rows, as once, few or many counts, or as a class when the clone is expanded.

>TRBV5-1|.|14|TRBJ2-5|.
CASSLEGAGETQYF
TGCGCCAGCAGCTTGGAAGGGGCGGGGGAGACCCAGTACTTC
>TRBV9|.|14|TRBJ2-1|.
CASSVVELENEQFF
TGTGCCAGCAGCGTAGTGGAGTTGGAGAATGAGCAGTTCTTC
>TRBV7-6|.|14|TRBJ1-2|TRBD1
CASSLARGTGGMTF
TGTGCCAGCAGCTTAGCGCGGGGGACAGGGGGTATGACCTTC
>TRBV6-1|once|11|TRBJ2-7|.
CASPSTYEQYF
TGTGCCAGCCCGTCTACCTACGAGCAGTACTTC
>TRBV5-4|.|16|TRBJ2-6|.
CASSFGQISGANVLTF
TGTGCCAGCAGCTTCGGACAGATCTCTGGGGCCAACGTCCTGACTTTC
>TRBV5-6|.|15|TRBJ2-3|TRBD2
CASSPGLAGTDTQYF
TGTGCCAGCAGCCCCGGGCTAGCGGGAACAGATACGCAGTATTTT
>TRBV19|once|17|TRBJ1-5|.
CASTPAGPPGGNQPQHF
TGTGCCAGTACCCCTGCGGGACCCCCTGGGGGCAATCAGCCCCAGCATTTT
>TRBV4-3|.|13|TRBJ1-1|.
CASSQGHNTEAFF
TGCGCCAGCAGCCAAGGACACAACACTGAAGCTTTCTTT
>TRBV7-2|.|11|TRBJ2-7|.
CASSLLHEQYF
TGTGCCAGCAGCCTCCTCCACGAGCAGTACTTC
>TRBV7-6|.|12|TRBJ2-1|TRBD2
CASSLGGGEQFF
TGTGCCAGCAGCTTAGGGGGGGGAGAGCAGTTCTTC
>TRBV9|few|15|TRBJ2-7|TRBD1
CASSVDQDRVTEQYF
TGTGCCAGCAGCGTAGATCAGGACAGGGTGACCGAGCAGTACTTC
>TRBV2|.|14|TRBJ1-3|TRBD1
CASSVRGSGNTIYF
TGTGCCAGCAGTGTCAGGGGGTCTGGAAACACCATATATTTT
>TRBV13|.|17|TRBJ1-2|TRBD1
CASSLGGSTGTNYGYTF
TGTGCCAGCAGCTTAGGCGGATCGACAGGGACTAACTATGGCTACACCTTC
>TRBV5-1|.|15|TRBJ2-3|TRBD2
CASSLGTSETDTQYF
TGCGCCAGCAGCTTGGGGACTAGCGAGACGGATACGCAGTATTTT
>TRBV7-3|.|13|TRBJ1-4|.
CASSPGEGEKLFF
TGTGCCAGCAGCCCTGGGGAGGGTGAAAAACTGTTTTTT
>TRBV7-9|.|15|TRBJ2-3|TRBD1
CASSRQGAGTDTQYF
TGTGCCAGCAGCCGGCAGGGGGCAGGGACAGATACGCAGTATTTT
>TRBV19|.|14|TRBJ2-7|.
CASSMNGVTYEQYF
TGTGCCAGTAGTATGAACGGGGTGACCTACGAGCAGTACTTC
>TRBV2|.|14|TRBJ1-2|TRBD1
CASRTDRGPYGYTF
TGTGCCAGCAGAACGGACAGGGGGCCCTATGGCTACACCTTC
>TRBV5-1|.|15|TRBJ1-6|TRBD1
CASSPTGQGYSPLHF
TGCGCCAGCAGCCCCACGGGACAGGGGTATTCACCCCTCCACTTT
>TRBV5-4|.|14|TRBJ2-1|.
CASSADSSYNEQFF
TGTGCCAGCAGCGCGGACTCTTCCTACAATGAGCAGTTCTTC
>TRBV7-2|once|15|TRBJ2-1|TRBD1
CASRLRTGEGNEQFF
TGTGCCAGCAGATTAAGGACAGGGGAGGGCAATGAGCAGTTCTTC
>TRBV30|.|19|TRBJ1-4|TRBD1
CAWSAFRRPDRGANEKLFF
TGTGCCTGGAGTGCCTTCCGCCGGCCGGACAGGGGCGCTAATGAAAAACTGTTTTTT
>TRBV9|.|15|TRBJ2-3|TRBD2
CASSPSGGGTDTQYF
TGTGCCAGCAGCCCCTCGGGGGGGGGCACAGATACGCAGTATTTT
>TRBV11-3|.|13|TRBJ1-1|.
CASSVTRVTEAFF
TGTGCCAGCAGTGTTACTCGGGTAACTGAAGCTTTCTTT
>TRBV28|.|13|TRBJ2-2|TRBD2
CVAGDTNTGELFF
TGTGTGGCGGGAGATACGAACACCGGGGAGCTGTTTTTT
>TRBV7-2|once|14|TRBJ1-1|.
CASSQLGGPTEAFF
TGTGCCAGCAGCCAGTTGGGGGGACCCACTGAAGCTTTCTTT